This T cell receptor beta chain came from a study of molecular identifiers for immune sequencing clone quantification. Study-wide context: Replicate RNA from 20,000 or 100,000 naive CD8 T cells formed five aliquots; four were sequenced.

Study results and limitations: Reportedly, one cell's Jurkat TCR RNA was detected within 1,100,000 naive CD8 cells.

Per germline, CDR1 DFQATT and CDR2 SNEGSKA (reference sequence). The CDR3 runs 16 residues. Sorted inputs of about 19,000 to 1,100,000 cells, with 10%, 30% or 50% RNA, yielded naive CD8 libraries. The CD8+CD4-CCR7+CD45RA+ phenotype defined the sorted naive CD8 T cells. This clonotype has more than one count but fewer than ten. Its antigen remains unknown. Mismatch with germline at one junction end may stem from a read error. TCRdb re-analysed the PCR reads in MiXCR, keeping a single row per CDR3 protein. The sample holds a few hundred thousand distinct CDR3 sequences, 20% to 25% seen once. The sequence derives from a human donor in good health. Some libraries in this study had Jurkat cell RNA spiked in. V is TRBV20-1 and J is TRBJ2-7; TRBD1 matches 11 bases. The sequencing input was naive CD8+ T cells from blood, with Jurkat cell RNA spiked in. Sample subset: FACS-sorted CD8+CD4-CCR7+CD45RA+ naive T cells. CDR3 DNA sequence: TGCAGTGCAAGAGCAGATCCGGGACAGGGGGCCTACGAGCAGTACTTC. Encoded protein: CSARADPGQGAYEQYF.